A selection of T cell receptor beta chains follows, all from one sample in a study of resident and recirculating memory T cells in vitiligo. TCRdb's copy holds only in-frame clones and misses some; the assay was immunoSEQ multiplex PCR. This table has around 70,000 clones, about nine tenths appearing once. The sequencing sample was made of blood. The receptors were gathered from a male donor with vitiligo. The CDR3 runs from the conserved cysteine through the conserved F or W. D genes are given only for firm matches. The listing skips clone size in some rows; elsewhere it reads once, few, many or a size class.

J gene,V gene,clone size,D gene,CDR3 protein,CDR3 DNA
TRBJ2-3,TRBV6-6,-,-,CASSLQGGVSTDTQYF,TGTGCCAGCAGCCTACAGGGAGGGGTTAGCACAGATACGCAGTATTTT
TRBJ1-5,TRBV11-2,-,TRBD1,CASSLEGQWNQPQHF,TGTGCCAGCAGCTTAGAGGGACAGTGGAATCAGCCCCAGCATTTT
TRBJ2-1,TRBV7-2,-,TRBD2,CASSFLAGGSGEQFF,TGTGCCAGCAGCTTCCTAGCGGGGGGGTCCGGTGAGCAGTTCTTC
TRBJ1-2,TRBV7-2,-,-,CASSLDGTKNGYTF,TGTGCCAGCAGCTTAGACGGGACAAAGAATGGCTACACCTTC
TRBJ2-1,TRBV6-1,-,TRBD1,CASSEAWGQGYNEQFF,TGTGCCAGCAGTGAAGCGTGGGGACAGGGCTACAATGAGCAGTTCTTC
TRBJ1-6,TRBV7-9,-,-,CASSFHHRLQGNSPLHF,TGTGCCAGCAGCTTCCACCACAGGTTACAGGGCAATTCACCCCTCCACTTT
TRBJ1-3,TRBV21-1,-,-,CASSIFTCSGPIYF,TGTGCCAGCAGCATATTTACCTGCTCAGGTCCCATATATTTT
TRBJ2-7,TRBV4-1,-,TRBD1,CASSQGPGGSYEQYF,TGCGCCAGCAGCCAAGGACCAGGGGGCAGCTACGAGCAGTACTTC
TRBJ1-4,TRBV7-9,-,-,CASSFTGPNEKLFF,TGTGCCAGCAGCTTTACTGGGCCCAATGAAAAACTGTTTTTT
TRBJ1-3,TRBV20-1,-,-,CSAPSGNTIYF,TGCAGTGCCCCGTCCGGAAACACCATATATTTT
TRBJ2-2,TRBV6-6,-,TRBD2,CASSYYAGDTGELFF,TGTGCCAGCAGTTACTACGCGGGGGACACCGGGGAGCTGTTTTTT
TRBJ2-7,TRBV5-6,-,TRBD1,CASSSRDRAFYEQYF,TGTGCCAGCAGCTCCCGGGACAGGGCCTTCTACGAGCAGTACTTC
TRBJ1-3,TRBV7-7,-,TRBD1,CASSPSGQGRFFSGNTIYF,TGTGCTAGCAGCCCCTCGGGACAGGGTCGGTTTTTTTCTGGAAACACCATATATTTT
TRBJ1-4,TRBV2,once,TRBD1,CASSSGTGDEKLFF,TGTGCCAGCAGTTCCGGGACAGGGGATGAAAAACTGTTTTTT
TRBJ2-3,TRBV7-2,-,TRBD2,CASSSGLAGALDFTDTQYF,TGTGCCAGCAGCTCGGGACTAGCGGGGGCCCTAGATTTCACAGATACGCAGTATTTT
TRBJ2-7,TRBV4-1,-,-,CASSQILRRSAGEQYF,TGCGCCAGCAGCCAAATCTTGAGGCGTTCGGCGGGCGAGCAGTACTTC
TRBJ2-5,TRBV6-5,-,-,CASKRASARETQYF,TGTGCCAGCAAAAGGGCTAGCGCACGGGAGACCCAGTACTTC
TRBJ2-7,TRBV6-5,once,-,CASSYSRVINYEQYF,TGTGCCAGCAGTTACTCGAGGGTCATTAACTACGAGCAGTACTTC
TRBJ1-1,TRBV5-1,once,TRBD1,CASSQGAEGTEAFF,TGCGCCAGCAGTCAGGGGGCGGAAGGCACTGAAGCTTTCTTT
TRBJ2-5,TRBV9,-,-,CASSVAEGSRETQYF,TGTGCCAGCAGCGTTGCGGAGGGAAGCCGGGAGACCCAGTACTTC
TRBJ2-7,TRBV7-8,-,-,CASSFVSGSYEQYF,TGTGCCAGCAGCTTTGTTAGCGGCTCCTACGAGCAGTACTTC
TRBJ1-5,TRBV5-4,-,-,CASSLGGWIQPQHF,TGTGCCAGCAGCCTTGGGGGGTGGATTCAGCCCCAGCATTTT
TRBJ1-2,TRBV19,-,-,CASSIAETEYGYTF,TGTGCCAGTAGTATAGCGGAGACAGAATATGGCTACACCTTC
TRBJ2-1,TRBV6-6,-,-,CASKPGISYNEQFF,TGTGCCAGTAAACCAGGGATCTCCTACAATGAGCAGTTCTTC
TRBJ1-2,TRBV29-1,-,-,CSVGQTPHLRDGYTF,TGCAGCGTTGGACAGACGCCTCACCTGCGCGATGGCTACACCTTC
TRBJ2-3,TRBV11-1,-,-,CASSIYTDTQYF,TGTGCCAGCAGCATTTACACAGATACGCAGTATTTT
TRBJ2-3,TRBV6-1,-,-,CASSERGGVSTDTQYF,TGTGCCAGCAGTGAAAGGGGTGGGGTCAGCACAGATACGCAGTATTTT
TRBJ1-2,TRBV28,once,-,CASSSDRGYTF,TGTGCCAGCAGCTCGGACAGAGGGTACACCTTC
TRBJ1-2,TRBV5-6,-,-,CASSRVKTNYGYTF,TGTGCCAGCAGCCGAGTCAAAACTAACTATGGCTACACCTTC
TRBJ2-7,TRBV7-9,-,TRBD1,CASSSPTGTGSYEQYF,TGTGCCAGCAGTTCTCCGACCGGGACAGGGTCCTACGAGCAGTACTTC
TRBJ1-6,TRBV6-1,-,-,CASTLEVNSPLHF,TGTGCCAGCACCCTCGAGGTTAATTCACCCCTCCACTTT
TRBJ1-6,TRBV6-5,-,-,CASSPGQYNSPLHF,TGTGCCAGCAGCCCGGGACAATATAATTCACCCCTCCACTTT
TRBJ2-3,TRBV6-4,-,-,CASSDSAGSTDTQYF,TGTGCCAGCAGTGACTCAGCGGGTAGCACAGATACGCAGTATTTT
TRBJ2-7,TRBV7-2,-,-,CASSPRQGTYEQYF,TGTGCCAGCAGCCCCCGACAAGGAACCTACGAGCAGTACTTC
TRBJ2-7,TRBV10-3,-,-,CAIRTGSYEQYF,TGTGCCATCAGGACAGGCTCCTACGAGCAGTACTTC
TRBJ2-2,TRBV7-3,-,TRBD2,CASSLRTSGGPSTGELFF,TGTGCCAGCAGCCTCAGGACTAGCGGAGGACCTTCCACCGGGGAGCTGTTTTTT
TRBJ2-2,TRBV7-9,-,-,CASSSSTPRATGELFF,TGTGCCAGCAGCTCAAGCACCCCCCGCGCCACCGGGGAGCTGTTTTTT
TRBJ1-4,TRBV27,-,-,CASSLMRTNEKLFF,TGTGCCAGCAGTCTCATGCGGACTAATGAAAAACTGTTTTTT